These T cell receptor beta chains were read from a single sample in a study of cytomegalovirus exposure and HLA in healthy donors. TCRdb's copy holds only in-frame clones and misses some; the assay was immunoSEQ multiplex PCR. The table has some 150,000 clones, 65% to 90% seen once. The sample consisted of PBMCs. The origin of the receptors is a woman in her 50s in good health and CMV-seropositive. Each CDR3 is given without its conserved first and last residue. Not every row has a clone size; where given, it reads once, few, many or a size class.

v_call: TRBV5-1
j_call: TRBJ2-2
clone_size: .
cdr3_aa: ASSLSGTSGGNTGELF

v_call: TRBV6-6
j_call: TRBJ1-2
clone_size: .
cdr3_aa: ASWGGYGYT

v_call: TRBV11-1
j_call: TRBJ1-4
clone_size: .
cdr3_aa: ASSRQQGAGEKLF

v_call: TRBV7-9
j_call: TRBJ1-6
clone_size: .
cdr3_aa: ASSRDSGPNSPLH

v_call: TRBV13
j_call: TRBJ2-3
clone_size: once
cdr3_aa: ASSATLTSGGTDTQY

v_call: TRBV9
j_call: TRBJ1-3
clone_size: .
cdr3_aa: ASSSQDSGENTIY

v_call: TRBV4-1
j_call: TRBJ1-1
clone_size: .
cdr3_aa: ASSLQGDTEAF

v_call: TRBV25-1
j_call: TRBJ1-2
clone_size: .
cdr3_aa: ASSLGDRGLIDGYT

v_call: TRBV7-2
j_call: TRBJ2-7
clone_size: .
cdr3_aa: ASSLQKALEQY

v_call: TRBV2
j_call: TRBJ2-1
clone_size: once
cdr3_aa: GGGSLAGVGEQF

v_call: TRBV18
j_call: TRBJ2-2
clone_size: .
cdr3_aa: ASSRASGEPNTGELF

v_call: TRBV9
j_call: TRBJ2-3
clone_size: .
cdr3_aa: ASSTGTSGGADTQY

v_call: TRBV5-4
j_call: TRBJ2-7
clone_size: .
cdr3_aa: ASSPTPGTGGAGWYEQY

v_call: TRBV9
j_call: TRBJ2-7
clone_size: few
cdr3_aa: ASSPDGWVEQY

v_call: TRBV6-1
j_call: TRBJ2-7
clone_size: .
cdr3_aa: ASDRDRDYEQY

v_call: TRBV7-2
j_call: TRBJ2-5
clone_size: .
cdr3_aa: ASSISPGTQETQY

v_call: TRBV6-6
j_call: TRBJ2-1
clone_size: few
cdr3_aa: ASSDRDRGHNEQF

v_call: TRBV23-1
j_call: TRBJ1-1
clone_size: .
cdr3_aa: ASSQSREDRGGYTEAF

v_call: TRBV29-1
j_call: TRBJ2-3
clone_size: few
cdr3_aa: SVRLRPTDTQY

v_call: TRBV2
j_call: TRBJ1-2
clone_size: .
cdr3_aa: ASTLGSYGYT

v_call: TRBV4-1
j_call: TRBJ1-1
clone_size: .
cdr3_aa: ASSPGTLNTEAF

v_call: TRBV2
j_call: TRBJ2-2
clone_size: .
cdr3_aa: ASGTGNTGELF

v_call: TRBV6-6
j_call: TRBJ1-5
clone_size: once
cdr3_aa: ASSYSRGNQPQH

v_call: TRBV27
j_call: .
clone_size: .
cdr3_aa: ASSMDRGYEQY

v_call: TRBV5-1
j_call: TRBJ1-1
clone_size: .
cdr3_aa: ASSLQGGNTEAF

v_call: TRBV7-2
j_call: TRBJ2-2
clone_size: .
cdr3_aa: ASSLGGGDTGELF

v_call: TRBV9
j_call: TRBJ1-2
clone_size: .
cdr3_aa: ASATGESYT